The clone carrying this TCR beta chain has just a few counts. The CDR3 is 16 amino acids. V lost 5 bases, J lost 5 bases, and 21 bases lay in between. Germline V lookup: CDR1 WNHNN, CDR2 SYGVQD (reference sequence). TCRdb's copy holds only in-frame clones and misses some; the assay was immunoSEQ multiplex PCR. The table includes 5,500 to 6,500 clones, approximately 82% detected once. These data originate in a study of T cells in tumors after PD-1 blockade. Turning to the study itself: Patients had no prior checkpoint blockade, systemic immunosuppressants, or anti-cancer therapy within 4 weeks. Patients received pembrolizumab 200 mg every 3 weeks or cemiplimab 350 mg every 2 weeks. Blood samples averaged around 120,000 templates (range 24,679-257,772) and more than 35,000 unique clonotypes.

The receptor comes from a human donor with advanced basal cell or squamous cell carcinoma (not recorded which). The sample consisted of PBMCs, taken after anti-PD-1 therapy. The J gene is TRBJ1-2, the V gene TRBV10-1; D might be TRBD1 (6 bases). In nucleotides, the CDR3 is TGCGCCAGCAGTAACGCCGGGACACCAAGAGATTATGGCTACACCTTC. This encodes CASSNAGTPRDYGYTF.